This note documents a single TCR beta chain sequence. The sample is drawn from a study of technical replicates of blood from a few donors. This table comes from immunoSEQ multiplex PCR, and its TCRdb copy is limited to in-frame clones, with some not included. This table has roughly 80,000 clones, approximately 89% appearing once. This CDR3 contains 14 residues. Germline CDR1 GTSNPN, CDR2 SVGIG (reference sequence). V was pared by 8 bases and J by 0 bases, with 13 bases between. Sequences were obtained from T cells isolated from PBMCs. The chain carries TRBV30 and TRBJ1-4; D not resolved. The clonotype comes from a human donor in good health. This chain's CDR3 is CALGVHATNEKLFF. CDR3 coding DNA: TGTGCCCTCGGGGTACACGCAACTAATGAAAAACTGTTTTTT.